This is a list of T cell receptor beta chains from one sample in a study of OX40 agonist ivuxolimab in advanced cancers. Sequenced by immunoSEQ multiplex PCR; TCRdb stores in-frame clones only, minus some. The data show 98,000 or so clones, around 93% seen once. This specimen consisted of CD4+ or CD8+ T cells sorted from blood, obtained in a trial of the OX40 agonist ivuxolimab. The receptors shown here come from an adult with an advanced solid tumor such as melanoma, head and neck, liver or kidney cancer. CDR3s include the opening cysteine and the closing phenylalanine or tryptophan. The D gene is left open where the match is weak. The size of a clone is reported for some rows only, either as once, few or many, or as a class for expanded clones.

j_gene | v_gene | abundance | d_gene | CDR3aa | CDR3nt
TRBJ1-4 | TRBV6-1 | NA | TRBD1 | CASSVTGQGKLFF | TGTGCCAGCAGTGTGACAGGGCAGGGAAAACTGTTTTTT
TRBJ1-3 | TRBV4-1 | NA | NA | CASSQPTLDTIYF | TGCGCCAGCAGCCAACCAACCCTTGACACCATATATTTT
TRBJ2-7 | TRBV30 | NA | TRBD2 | CAWNPGLAGTLGEQYF | TGTGCCTGGAACCCGGGACTAGCGGGAACTTTAGGCGAGCAGTACTTC
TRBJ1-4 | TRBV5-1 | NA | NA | CASSLTATNEKLFF | TGCGCCAGCAGTCTAACGGCAACTAATGAAAAACTGTTTTTT
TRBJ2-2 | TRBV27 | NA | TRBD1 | CASSKQGDTGELFF | TGTGCCAGCAGCAAACAGGGGGACACCGGGGAGCTGTTTTTT
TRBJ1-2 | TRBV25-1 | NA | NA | CASSEGTQTYGYTF | TGTGCCAGCAGTGAGGGAACCCAAACTTATGGCTACACCTTC
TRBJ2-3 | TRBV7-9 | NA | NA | CASRGTSQTKSTDTQYF | TGTGCCAGCAGGGGGACTTCGCAGACCAAATCCACAGATACGCAGTATTTT
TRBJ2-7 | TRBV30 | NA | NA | CAWSVAIGSTYEQYF | TGTGCCTGGAGTGTTGCGATAGGGAGTACGTACGAGCAGTACTTC
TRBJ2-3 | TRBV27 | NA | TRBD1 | CASSPQGTGQDTQYF | TGTGCCAGCAGTCCTCAAGGGACAGGGCAAGATACGCAGTATTTT
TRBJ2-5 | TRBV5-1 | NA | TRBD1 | CASSPDGTGAVTQYF | TGCGCCAGCAGCCCGGACGGGACAGGGGCTGTGACCCAGTACTTC
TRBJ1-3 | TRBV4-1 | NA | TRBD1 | CASSQHTDRASGNTIYF | TGCGCCAGCAGCCAACATACCGACAGGGCGTCCGGAAACACCATATATTTT
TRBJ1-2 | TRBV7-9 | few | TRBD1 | CASSLFRVDRGSGYTF | TGTGCCAGCAGCTTATTTCGAGTGGACAGGGGATCTGGCTACACCTTC
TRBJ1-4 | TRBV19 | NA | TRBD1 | CASSTGTANNEKLFF | TGTGCCAGTAGTACCGGGACAGCGAATAATGAAAAACTGTTTTTT
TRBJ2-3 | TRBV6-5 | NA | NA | CASRPGSRTDTQYF | TGTGCCAGCAGACCCGGTAGTCGCACAGATACGCAGTATTTT